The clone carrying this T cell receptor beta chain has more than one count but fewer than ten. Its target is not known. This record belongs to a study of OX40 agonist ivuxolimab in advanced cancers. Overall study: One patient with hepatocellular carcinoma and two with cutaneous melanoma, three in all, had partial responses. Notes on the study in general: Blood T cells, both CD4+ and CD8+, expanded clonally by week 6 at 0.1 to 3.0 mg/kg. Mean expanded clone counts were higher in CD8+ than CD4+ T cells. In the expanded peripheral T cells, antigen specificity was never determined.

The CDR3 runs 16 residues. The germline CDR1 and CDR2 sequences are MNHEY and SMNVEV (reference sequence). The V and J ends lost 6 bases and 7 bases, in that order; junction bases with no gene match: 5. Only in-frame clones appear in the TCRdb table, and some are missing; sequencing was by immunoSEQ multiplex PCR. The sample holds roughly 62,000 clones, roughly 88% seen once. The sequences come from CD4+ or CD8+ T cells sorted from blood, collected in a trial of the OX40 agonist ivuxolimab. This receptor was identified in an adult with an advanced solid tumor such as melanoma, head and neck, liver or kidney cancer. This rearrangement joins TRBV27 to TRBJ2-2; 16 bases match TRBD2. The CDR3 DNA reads TGTGCCAGCAGGGGACTAGCGGGGGGGCCGAGCGGGGAGCTGTTTTTT. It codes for CASRGLAGGPSGELFF.